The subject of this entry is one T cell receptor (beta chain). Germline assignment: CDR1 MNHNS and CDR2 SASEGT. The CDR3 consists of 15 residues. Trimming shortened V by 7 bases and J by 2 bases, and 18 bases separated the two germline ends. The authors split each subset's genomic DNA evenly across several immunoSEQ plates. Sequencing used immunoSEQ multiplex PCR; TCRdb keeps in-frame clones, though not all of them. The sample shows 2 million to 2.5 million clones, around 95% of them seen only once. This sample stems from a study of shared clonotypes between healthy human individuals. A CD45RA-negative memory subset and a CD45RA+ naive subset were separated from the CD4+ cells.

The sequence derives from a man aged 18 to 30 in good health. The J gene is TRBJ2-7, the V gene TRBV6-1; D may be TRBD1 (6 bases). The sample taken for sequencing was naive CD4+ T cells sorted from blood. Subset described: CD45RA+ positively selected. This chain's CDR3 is CASTVGTTEAYEQYF. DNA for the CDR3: TGTGCCAGCACCGTCGGGACAACGGAAGCCTACGAGCAGTACTTC.